This T cell receptor (beta chain) was sequenced in a study of T cell repertoires in cytomegalovirus infection (dated by TCRdb to 2018 to 2020). For context, the study as a whole: Alongside well-studied HLA-B-restricted epitopes, the peptide stimulations were aimed at recently identified HLA-C-restricted CMV epitopes, whose presentation resists viral immunomodulation. The HLA type of each donor mattered for the analysis, because public TCR beta signatures pointed to carriage of CMV infection along with the matching HLA type.

The sample was run on an Illumina HiSeq 1500. The raw public reads went through TCRdb reprocessing: fastp at Q25, MiXCR clone calling, in-frame beta chains kept. Rows with a matching CDR3 protein are joined into one entry that keeps the most common DNA and genes. The sample contains about 330,000 distinct CDR3 sequences, 34% of them found a single time. The ten largest clones take up roughly 14% of the sample. What the work shows at the level of the full study, not this receptor alone: The ex vivo response was dominated by HLA-C-restricted CMV-specific TCR beta clonotypes, which also provided the single most frequent clonotype in two of eight donors. Carriers of CMV infection plus the relevant HLA type were discriminated by the cumulative frequency of public TCR beta family members in the study cohort and in an independent roughly 400-donor cohort.

With termini counted, the CDR3 has 19 amino acids. The entry retains the CDR3 DNA only, 57 bases that are in frame from base 1. The germline V gene gives CDR1 as LGHNA and CDR2 as YNFKEQ. Germline trimming: 0 bases from V, 2 bases from J; junction bases outside gene matches: 10. About this clonotype: What antigen it recognizes has not been identified. It is likely a read error, because the conserved phenylalanine at the end of the CDR3 is missing.

The treatment or condition label corresponds to: in vitro stimulation with specific CMV peptide epitopes to enrich CMV-specific T cells. Sequences were derived from cultured PBMCs, sampled from culture after CMV antigen stimulation. The clonotype was recovered from a human donor in good health (CMV status not recorded). Some clones in this sample may be carry-over from other donors' samples. This chain is built from TRBV4-2 and TRBJ2-7; 13 nucleotides in the junction match TRBD2. The DNA sequence is given as TGTGCCAGCAGCCAAGATGGACTAGCGGGAGAAGTGGAGCCCTACGAGCAGTACTTA. Its translation is CASSQDGLAGEVEPYEQYL.